This TCR beta chain was observed in a study of blood T cells in healthy people across ages. The overall study: Through template switching, about one barcoded beta molecule was captured per two T cells, as measured in model experiments. General study results and limits: Possibly, changes in expanded clonotypes were confounded because donor CMV status was unknown. When one million T cells were used, diversity estimates were thought to be underestimates. In long-lived donors, naive CD4+ cell counts and diversity exceeded those of aged donors.

The V end was cut by 3 bases, the J end by 5 bases, with 18 bases between. From germline, CDR1 is SGDLS and CDR2 YYNGEE. CDR3 length: 16 residues. In the case of this clonotype: Its specificity is unknown.

For the second PCR, which ran for about 6 to 12 cycles, a sample-barcoded 5' primer and a J-beta primer mix were used. TCRdb processed the 5' RACE reads anew with MiXCR; each CDR3 protein has one entry. The sample carries under 2,000,000 distinct CDR3 sequences, 40% to 55% recorded once. Sequencing was performed on blood. The TCR sequence derives from a woman between 35 and 50 years old in good health. This chain links TRBV9 with TRBJ2-1; a weak D match, TRBD2 (6 bases). Here the CDR3 reads CASSAGAGTGNNEQFF. The CDR3 DNA sequence: TGTGCCAGCAGCGCGGGAGCCGGGACTGGAAACAATGAGCAGTTCTTC.